The 13 T cell receptor beta chains below all came from one sample that was sequenced in a study of blood T cell repertoires in COVID-19. Here immunoSEQ multiplex PCR was the method, and the copy in TCRdb shows in-frame clones only, minus some. The sample contains hundreds of thousands of clones, about 90% of which appear only once. Sequenced sample: peripheral blood. These receptors were taken from a man aged 55 to 70 who had recovered from COVID-19.

V usage is TRBV21-1 and J usage is TRBJ2-2; no DNA check was done on the table's D call, TRBD2. TRBV21-1 is listed as a pseudogene. CDR3 length equals 17 residues. The CDR3 region has the DNA TGTGCCAGCAGCGCCCATCGGGGAGCCGCGAACACCGGGGAGCTGTTTTTT. It translates to CASSAHRGAANTGELFF.

The chain carries TRBV7-2 and TRBJ1-2, with D unresolved. This CDR3 comprises 15 residues. V was clipped by 0 bases and J by 6 bases, with 14 bases between them. Germline lookup yields CDR1 SGHTA and CDR2 FQGNSA. As DNA, the CDR3 is TGTGCCAGCAGCTTAGCGGCGCGGTCCTATAATGGCTACACCTTC. As protein: CASSLAARSYNGYTF.

The chain is built from TRBV28 and TRBJ2-3; TRBD2 matches at 15 bases. The CDR3 consists of 20 residues. CDR1 and CDR2 (germline): MDHEN, SYDVKM. The V gene end was trimmed by 0 bases and the J gene end by 1 base; junction bases not matched to a gene: 8. The CDR3 protein is CASSLWGLAGGPTGTDTQYF. The DNA for the CDR3 is TGTGCCAGCAGTTTATGGGGACTAGCGGGGGGCCCCACGGGCACAGATACGCAGTATTTT.

The J gene is TRBJ2-5, the V gene TRBV29-1, with TRBD2 as a possible D gene (5 bases). The CDR3 runs to 13 residues. V lost 5 bases and J lost 5, with 15 bases in between. The germline CDR1 and CDR2 sequences are SQVTM and ANQGSEA. For the CDR3, the DNA is TGCAGCGTTTCTTTGCTAGCTCGGGAGACCCAGTACTTC. Its translation: CSVSLLARETQYF.

V gene TRBV10-2 combines with J gene TRBJ1-5; no definite D call. CDR3 length: 14 amino acids. Per germline, CDR1 WSHSY and CDR2 SAAADI. Deletions cut 6 bases from V and 5 bases from J, with 14 bases between. This CDR3 reads CASSLTRGYQPQHF. In DNA form, the CDR3 reads TGCGCCAGCAGCCTGACCCGAGGGTATCAGCCCCAGCATTTT.

This chain joins TRBV6-5 and TRBJ2-7; a weak D match, TRBD1 (5 bases). Germline CDR1 MNHEY, CDR2 SVGAGI. Trimming shortened V by 8 bases and J by 1 base, and 12 bases separated the two germline ends. The length of the CDR3 is 13 residues. CDR3 amino acids: CASCKGPSYEQYV. CDR3 DNA: TGTGCCAGCTGTAAGGGGCCTTCCTACGAGCAGTACGTC.

V is TRBV7-2 and J is TRBJ1-6, with 10 bases identical to TRBD1. V shed 1 base and J 7 bases; nucleotides not matched to a gene: 4. Germline CDR1 reads SGHTA; CDR2 reads FQGNSA. The CDR3 is 16 residues long. CDR3 DNA sequence: TGTGCCAGCAGCTTAGGACAGGGGGCTAGAAATTCACCCCTCCACTTT. Its protein product is CASSLGQGARNSPLHF.

This rearrangement joins TRBV6-5 to TRBJ1-2; D remains ambiguous. This CDR3 region has 10 residues. The V gene's germline CDR1 is MNHEY and CDR2 SVGAGI. V gave up 6 bases and J gave up 4 bases, with 3 bases separating them. This CDR3 is CASSRYGYTF. CDR3 bases: TGTGCCAGCAGCCGCTATGGCTACACCTTC.

This clone was found once. The J gene is TRBJ2-3, the V gene TRBV20-1; maybe TRBD2 (7 bases). Germline CDR1 is DFQATT and CDR2 is SNEGSKA (reference sequence). Deletions cut 3 bases from V and 2 bases from J, with 15 bases between. This CDR3 region has 15 residues. Written as DNA, the CDR3 is TGCAGTGCTAGTATGTGGGGGGGCCCCACAGATACGCAGTATTTT. It translates to CSASMWGGPTDTQYF.

The chain is built from TRBV7-9 and TRBJ1-4, with a weak D call TRBD1 (5 bases). The CDR3 is 14 residues long. CDR1 is SEHNR, CDR2 FQNEAQ, per germline (reference sequence). V lost 8 bases and J 8 bases, leaving 18 bases between the germline ends. This chain's CDR3 is CASGYGRAVEKLFF. The CDR3 DNA reads TGTGCCAGCGGTTACGGCAGGGCAGTCGAAAAACTGTTTTTT.

This clone was detected once. The chain carries TRBV5-1 and TRBJ2-7, with 7 bases matching TRBD2. The CDR3 sequence is 13 residues long. Germline assignment: CDR1 SGHRS and CDR2 YFSETQ. The V segment lost 7 bases and the J segment 6 bases; nucleotides outside the gene matches: 10. This chain's CDR3 is CASDKSRGSEQYF. DNA for the CDR3: TGCGCCAGCGATAAGTCCCGCGGGAGCGAGCAGTACTTC.

The chain carries TRBV19 and TRBJ1-2, with D uncertain. CDR3 length equals 13 residues. CDR1 LNHDA and CDR2 SQIVND come from the germline V gene (reference sequence). V was shortened by 6 bases and J by 7 bases, with 15 bases between the two germline ends. CDR3 bases: TGTGCCAGTAGGACGACTGTCCCTCTTGGCTACACCTTC. The encoded protein is CASRTTVPLGYTF.

This rearrangement joins TRBV5-1 to TRBJ1-1, with TRBD1 identical over 8 bases. The V and J ends lost 4 bases and 2 bases, in that order; junction bases with no gene match: 4. The CDR3 contains 14 residues. CDR1 is SGHRS, CDR2 YFSETQ, per germline. The CDR3 nucleotides are TGCGCCAGCAGCGTGGGACAGGCTAACACTGAAGCTTTCTTT. It specifies CASSVGQANTEAFF. Full variable domain (outside the CDR3, taken from reference TRBV5-1 and TRBJ1-1): KAGVTQTPRYLIKTRGQQVTLSCSPISGHRSVSWYQQTPGQGLQFLFEYFSETQRNKGNFPGRFSGRQFSNSRSEMNVSTLELGDSALYLCASSVGQANTEAFFGQGTRLTVV.